Only one count was recorded for the clone carrying this T cell receptor (beta chain). Its matching antigen is unknown. Sequenced by immunoSEQ multiplex PCR; TCRdb stores in-frame clones only, minus some. Of 35,000 to 45,000 clones listed, 86% were seen once; the top ten hold around a fifth. This entry comes from a study of OX40 agonist ivuxolimab in advanced cancers. The study's findings and limits: CD8+ T cells (on average) carried more expanded clones than CD4+ T cells.

The sequence was obtained from an adult with an advanced solid tumor such as melanoma, head and neck, liver or kidney cancer. The sample in question was CD4+ or CD8+ T cells sorted from blood, obtained in a trial of the OX40 agonist ivuxolimab.

The CDR3 loop reads CASGPPRDEQYV. The CDR3 coding sequence is TGTGCTAGTGGCCCCCCCCGGGACGAGCAGTACGTC. This sequence joins TRBV12-5 and TRBJ2-7; no firm D call. Germline CDR1 is LGHNT and CDR2 is FRNRAP. V was shortened by 6 bases and J by 5 bases, with 11 bases between the two germline ends. There are 12 residues in the CDR3.